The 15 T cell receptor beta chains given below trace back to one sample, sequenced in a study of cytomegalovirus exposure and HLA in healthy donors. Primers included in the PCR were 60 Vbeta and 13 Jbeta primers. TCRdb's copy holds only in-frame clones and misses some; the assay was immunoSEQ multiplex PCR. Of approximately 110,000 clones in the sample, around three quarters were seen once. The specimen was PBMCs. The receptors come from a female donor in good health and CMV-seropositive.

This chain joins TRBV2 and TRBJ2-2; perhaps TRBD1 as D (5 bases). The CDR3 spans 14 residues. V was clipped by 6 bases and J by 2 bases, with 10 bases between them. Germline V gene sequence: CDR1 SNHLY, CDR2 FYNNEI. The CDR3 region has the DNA TGTGCCAGCAGAAAAGACAGTAACACCGGGGAGCTGTTTTTT. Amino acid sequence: CASRKDSNTGELFF.

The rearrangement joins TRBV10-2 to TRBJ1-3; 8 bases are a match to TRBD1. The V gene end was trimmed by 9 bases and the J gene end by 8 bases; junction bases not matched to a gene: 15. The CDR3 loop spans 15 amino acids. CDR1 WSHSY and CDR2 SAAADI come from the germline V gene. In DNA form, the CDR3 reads TGCGCCAGTTCCGACCCCTCAGGGGGCGCATACACCATATATTTT. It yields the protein CASSDPSGGAYTIYF.

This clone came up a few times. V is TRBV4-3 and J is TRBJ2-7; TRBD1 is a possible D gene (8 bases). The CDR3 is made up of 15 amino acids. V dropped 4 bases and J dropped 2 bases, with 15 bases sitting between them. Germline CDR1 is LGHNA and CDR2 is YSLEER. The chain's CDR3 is CASSRGGTGPYEQYF. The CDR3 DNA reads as TGCGCCAGCAGCCGGGGGGGGACAGGACCCTACGAGCAGTACTTC.

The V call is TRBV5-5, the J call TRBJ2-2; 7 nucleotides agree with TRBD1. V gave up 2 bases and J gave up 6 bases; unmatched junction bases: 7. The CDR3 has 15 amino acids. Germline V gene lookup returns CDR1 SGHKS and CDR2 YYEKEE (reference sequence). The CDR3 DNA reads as TGTGCCAGCAGCTTTGAGGGGGCGCGTCCCGGGGAGCTGTTTTTT. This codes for CASSFEGARPGELFF.

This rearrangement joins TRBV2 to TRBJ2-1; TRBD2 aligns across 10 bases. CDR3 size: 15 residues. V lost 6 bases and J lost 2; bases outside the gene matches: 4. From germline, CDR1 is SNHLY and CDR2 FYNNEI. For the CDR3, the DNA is TGTGCCAGCAGAACTAGCGGGGTAGCCTACAATGAGCAGTTCTTC. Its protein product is CASRTSGVAYNEQFF.

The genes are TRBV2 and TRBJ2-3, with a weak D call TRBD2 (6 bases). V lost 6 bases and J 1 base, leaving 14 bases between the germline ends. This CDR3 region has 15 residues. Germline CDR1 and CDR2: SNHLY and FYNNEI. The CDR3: CASRGGGQGTDTQYF. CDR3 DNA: TGTGCCAGCAGGGGGGGAGGACAAGGCACAGATACGCAGTATTTT. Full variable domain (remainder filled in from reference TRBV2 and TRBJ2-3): EPEVTQTPSHQVTQMGQEVILRCVPISNHLYFYWYRQILGQKVEFLVSFYNNEISEKSEIFDDQFSVERPDGSNFTLKIRSTKLEDSAMYFCASRGGGQGTDTQYFGPGTRLTVL.

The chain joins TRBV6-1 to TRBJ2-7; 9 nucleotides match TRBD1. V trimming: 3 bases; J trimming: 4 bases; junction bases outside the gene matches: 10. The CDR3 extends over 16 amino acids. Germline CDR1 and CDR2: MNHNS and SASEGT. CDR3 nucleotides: TGTGCCAGCAGTGATGTCGCCGGGACAGGGCTATACGAGCAGTACTTC. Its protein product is CASSDVAGTGLYEQYF.

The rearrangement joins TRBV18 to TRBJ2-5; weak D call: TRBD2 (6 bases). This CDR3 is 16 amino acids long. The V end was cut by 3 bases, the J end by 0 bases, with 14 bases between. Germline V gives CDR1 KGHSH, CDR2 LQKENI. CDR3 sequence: CASSPRGLRYQETQYF. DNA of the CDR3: TGTGCCAGCTCACCTCGGGGACTCCGGTACCAAGAGACCCAGTACTTC.

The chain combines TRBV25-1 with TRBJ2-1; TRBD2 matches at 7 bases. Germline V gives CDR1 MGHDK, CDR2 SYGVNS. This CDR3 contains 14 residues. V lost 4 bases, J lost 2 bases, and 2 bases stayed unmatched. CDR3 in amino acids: CASSASGAYNEQFF. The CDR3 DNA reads TGTGCCAGCAGTGCAAGCGGGGCCTACAATGAGCAGTTCTTC.

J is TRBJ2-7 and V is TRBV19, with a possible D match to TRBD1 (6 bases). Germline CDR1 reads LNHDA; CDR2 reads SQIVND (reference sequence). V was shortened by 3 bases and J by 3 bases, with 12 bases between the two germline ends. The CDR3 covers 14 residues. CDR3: CASSMWGRHYEQYF. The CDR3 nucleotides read TGTGCCAGTAGTATGTGGGGGCGCCACTACGAGCAGTACTTC.

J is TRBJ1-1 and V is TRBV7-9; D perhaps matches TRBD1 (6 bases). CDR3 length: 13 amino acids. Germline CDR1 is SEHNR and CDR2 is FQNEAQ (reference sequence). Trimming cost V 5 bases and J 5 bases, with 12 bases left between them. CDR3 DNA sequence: TGTGCCAGCAGCGCCGATACAGGGACTGAAGCTTTCTTT. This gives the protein CASSADTGTEAFF.

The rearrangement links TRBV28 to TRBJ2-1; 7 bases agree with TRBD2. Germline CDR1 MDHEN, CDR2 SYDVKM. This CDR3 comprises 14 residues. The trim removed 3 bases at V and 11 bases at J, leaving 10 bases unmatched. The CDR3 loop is CASSLVSSGRKQFF. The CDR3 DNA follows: TGTGCCAGCAGTTTGGTCTCTAGCGGCAGGAAGCAGTTCTTC. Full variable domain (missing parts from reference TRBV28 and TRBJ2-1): DVKVTQSSRYLVKRTGEKVFLECVQDMDHENMFWYRQDPGLGLRLIYFSYDVKMKEKGDIPEGYSVSREKKERFSLILESASTNQTSMYLCASSLVSSGRKQFFGPGTRLTVL.

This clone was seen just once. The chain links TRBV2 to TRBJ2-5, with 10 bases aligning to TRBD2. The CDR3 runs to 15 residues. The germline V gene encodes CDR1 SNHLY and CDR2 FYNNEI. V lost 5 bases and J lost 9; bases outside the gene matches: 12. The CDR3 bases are TGTGCCAGCAGTCGACTAGCGGGTGATTCTTGGGCCCAGTACTTC. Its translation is CASSRLAGDSWAQYF.

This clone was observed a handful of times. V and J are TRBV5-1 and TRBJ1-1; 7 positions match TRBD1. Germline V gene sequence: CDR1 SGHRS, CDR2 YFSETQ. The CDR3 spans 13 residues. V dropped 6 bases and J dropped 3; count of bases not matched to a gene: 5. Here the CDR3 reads CASNGQADTEAFF. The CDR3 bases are TGCGCCAGCAACGGACAGGCCGACACTGAAGCTTTCTTT. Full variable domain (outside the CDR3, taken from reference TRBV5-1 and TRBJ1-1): KAGVTQTPRYLIKTRGQQVTLSCSPISGHRSVSWYQQTPGQGLQFLFEYFSETQRNKGNFPGRFSGRQFSNSRSEMNVSTLELGDSALYLCASNGQADTEAFFGQGTRLTVV.

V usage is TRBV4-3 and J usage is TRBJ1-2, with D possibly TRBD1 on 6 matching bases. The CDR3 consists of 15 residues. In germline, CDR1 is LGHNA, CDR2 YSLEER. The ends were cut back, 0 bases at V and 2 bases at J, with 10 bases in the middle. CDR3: CASSQDQGLNYGYTF. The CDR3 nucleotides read TGCGCCAGCAGCCAAGATCAGGGGCTGAACTATGGCTACACCTTC.